The text below deals with one T cell receptor (beta chain). One junction end disagrees with the germline gene, perhaps due to a read error. The record originates from a study of cytomegalovirus exposure and HLA in healthy donors. For the study at large: There were over 350 genotyped donors. Of these, about 86% fell in the genetic ancestry cluster associated with self-reported Caucasian donors.

The PCR was carried out with 60 Vbeta primers and 13 Jbeta primers. Clones were read by immunoSEQ multiplex PCR, and TCRdb kept only the in-frame ones, dropping some. This sample has more than 140,000 clones; 75% to 80% occur once, and the top ten carry over 0.6%. Germline CDR1 reads SEHNR; CDR2 reads FQNEAQ (reference sequence). The CDR3 sequence is 15 residues long. Sample: PBMCs. The chain uses TRBV7-9 and TRBJ1-2, with D unresolved. The source is a male donor in good health and CMV-seronegative. CDR3 sequence (DNA): TGTTCCAGCAGCTCAATGCAAACAATGAACTATGGCTACACCTTC. Protein sequence: CSSSSMQTMNYGYTF.